A selection of T cell receptor beta chains follows, all from one sample in a study of T cells in Graves' hyperthyroidism and ophthalmopathy. TCRdb itself ran the multiplex PCR reads through MiXCR, one entry per CDR3 protein. The sample includes nearly 750,000 distinct CDR3 sequences, 30% to 40% of them seen just once. Sample: blood. These receptors originate from a woman in her thirties or forties with Graves' hyperthyroidism. Each CDR3 is given with its conserved first and last residue. A D gene is named only where the DNA matches it firmly. Size is omitted from some rows. Given values are once, few, many or a class for expanded clones.

D,J,size,V,CDR3,DNA
-,TRBJ1-1,few,TRBV5-4,CASSRDRILNTEAFF,TGTGCCAGCAGCCGGGACCGAATTTTGAACACTGAAGCTTTCTTT
TRBD1,TRBJ1-1,few,TRBV5-1,CASRPDMGTDEAFF,TGCGCCAGCAGACCAGATATGGGGACAGATGAAGCTTTCTTT
-,TRBJ1-5,few,TRBV7-8,CASSLGVGTGDNQPQHF,TGTGCCAGCAGCTTGGGCGTTGGAACAGGAGACAATCAGCCCCAGCATTTT
-,TRBJ2-7,many,TRBV7-2,CASSRRLGEQYF,TGTGCCAGCAGCCGTCGGCTGGGCGAGCAGTACTTC
TRBD2,TRBJ2-5,few,TRBV6-6,CASSLSSGSQETQYF,TGTGCCAGCAGTTTGTCTAGCGGGAGCCAAGAGACCCAGTACTTC
TRBD2,TRBJ2-5,many,TRBV15,CATSSRPSGVKETQYF,TGTGCCACCAGCTCCCGCCCGAGCGGGGTTAAAGAGACCCAGTACTTC
TRBD2,TRBJ2-2,once,TRBV7-2,CASSLESGAGGMFF,TGTGCCAGCAGCTTAGAGAGCGGGGCCGGTGGTATGTTTTTT
-,TRBJ1-2,many,TRBV6-5,CASSYTLEGYTF,TGTGCCAGCAGTTATACCTTAGAAGGCTACACCTTC
-,TRBJ1-1,-,TRBV4-3,CASSQGDTGTEAFF,TGCGCCAGCAGCCAAGGAGACACGGGCACTGAAGCTTTCTTT
-,TRBJ1-6,few,TRBV6-6,CASRAGTDYNSPLHF,TGTGCCAGCAGGGCCGGGACCGATTATAATTCACCCCTCCACTTT
TRBD1,TRBJ1-2,-,TRBV20-1,CSARAGTGTSGYTF,TGCAGTGCTAGGGCCGGGACAGGGACAAGTGGCTACACCTTC
-,TRBJ1-6,many,TRBV12-3/TRBV12-4,CASSEWGGNSPLHF,TGTGCCAGCAGCGAATGGGGGGGAAATTCACCCCTCCACTTT
-,TRBJ1-5,-,TRBV11-2,CASSSHTGYQTHSNQPQHF,TGTGCCAGCAGTTCCCACACAGGGTATCAGACACATAGCAATCAGCCCCAGCATTTT
-,TRBJ1-2,many,TRBV4-3,CATRDGRSYTF,TGCGCCACCAGGGACGGAAGATCCTACACCTTC
-,TRBJ1-4,-,TRBV5-1,CASSFGTPTNEKLFF,TGCGCCAGCAGCTTCGGGACACCAACTAATGAAAAACTGTTTTTT
-,TRBJ2-3,-,TRBV10-3,CAISSGTATGSSTDTQYF,TGTGCCATCAGCTCCGGGACAGCAACCGGGAGCAGCACAGATACGCAGTATTTT
TRBD1,TRBJ2-7,few,TRBV10-3,CASSYPGTGGAAYEQYF,TGTGCCAGCAGTTACCCCGGCACAGGGGGCGCCGCCTACGAGCAGTACTTC
-,TRBJ1-1,many,TRBV24-1,CATSEGPALRPEAFF,TGTGCCACGAGTGAAGGCCCGGCCCTACGGCCTGAAGCTTTCTTT
-,TRBJ1-6,-,TRBV20-1,CSAGRPEALHF,TGCAGTGCTGGCAGACCGGAGGCCCTCCACTTT
-,TRBJ1-2,-,TRBV6-2/TRBV6-3,CAGSYSGSTYGYTF,TGTGCCGGCAGTTACTCTGGGTCTACCTATGGCTACACCTTC
-,TRBJ1-2,-,TRBV7-2,CASSLYSGGSGDSYTF,TGTGCCAGCAGCTTATATTCAGGCGGCAGCGGAGATAGCTACACCTTC
-,TRBJ1-6,many,TRBV7-2,CASNGSGGYNSPLHF,TGTGCCAGCAACGGCTCCGGGGGTTATAATTCACCCCTCCACTTT
-,TRBJ1-3,-,TRBV4-1,CASSQRGSSGNTIYF,TGCGCCAGCAGCCAACGGGGATCCTCTGGAAACACCATATATTTT
TRBD1,TRBJ1-5,-,TRBV19,CASDRVGNQLQHF,TGTGCCAGCGACAGGGTAGGCAATCAGCTCCAGCATTTT
-,TRBJ2-2,few,TRBV7-9,CASSLLSGSNTGELFF,TGTGCCAGCAGCTTATTGTCTGGCAGTAACACCGGGGAGCTGTTTTTT
-,TRBJ1-1,-,TRBV5-8,CASSPGQGERWRAFF,TGTGCCAGCAGCCCGGGGCAGGGAGAGAGATGGCGAGCTTTCTTT
TRBD1,TRBJ2-7,few,TRBV11-1,CASSLDRDRLYEQYF,TGTGCCAGCAGCTTAGATCGGGACAGGCTTTACGAGCAGTACTTC
-,TRBJ1-6,many,TRBV2,CASSDPGTVNNSPLHF,TGTGCCAGCAGTGACCCCGGGACCGTTAATAATTCACCCCTCCACTTT
-,TRBJ1-3,-,TRBV6-5,CASSYSGPGLVSGNTIYF,TGTGCCAGCAGTTACTCGGGTCCGGGCCTCGTCTCTGGAAACACCATATATTTT
TRBD2,TRBJ2-5,-,TRBV29-1,CSLAPMGGAKETQYF,TGCAGCCTTGCCCCGATGGGAGGGGCGAAAGAGACCCAGTACTTC
-,TRBJ2-7,-,TRBV29-1,CSAQWEQYF,TGCAGCGCCCAGTGGGAGCAGTACTTC
-,TRBJ2-7,-,TRBV19,CASSISQPPYEQYF,TGTGCCAGTAGTATTTCCCAGCCCCCCTACGAGCAGTACTTC
TRBD2,TRBJ2-2,few,TRBV9,CASSDSGLAGTGELFF,TGTGCCAGCAGCGACTCGGGACTAGCTGGGACCGGGGAGCTGTTTTTT
TRBD1,TRBJ1-5,many,TRBV7-6,CASSLGTGGDNQPQHF,TGTGCCAGCAGCTTAGGGACAGGGGGCGACAATCAGCCCCAGCATTTT
-,TRBJ2-7,-,TRBV11-2,CASSWALYEQYF,TGTGCCAGCAGCTGGGCCCTATACGAGCAGTACTTC
-,TRBJ1-4,many,TRBV11-2,CASSSARLVAF,TGTGCCAGCAGCTCCGCCCGTTTGGTGGCATTT
-,TRBJ1-2,-,TRBV7-9,CASSEYGVGYGYTF,TGTGCCAGCAGTGAATATGGGGTAGGCTATGGCTACACCTTC
-,TRBJ2-7,many,TRBV12-3/TRBV12-4,CASSRQDYEQYF,TGTGCCAGCAGCCGACAGGACTACGAGCAGTACTTC
-,TRBJ1-5,many,TRBV10-3,CAISELGSQPQHF,TGTGCCATCAGTGAGTTAGGTTCTCAGCCCCAGCATTTT
TRBD1,TRBJ1-1,many,TRBV29-1,CSALTGVNTEAFF,TGCAGCGCATTGACAGGGGTGAACACTGAAGCTTTCTTT
TRBD1,TRBJ1-2,-,TRBV12-3/TRBV12-4,CASSEPRQGDYGYTF,TGTGCCAGCAGTGAACCGAGACAGGGGGACTACGGCTACACCTTC
TRBD2,TRBJ2-7,many,TRBV7-8,CASSLGGVYEQYF,TGTGCCAGCAGCCTCGGGGGGGTTTACGAGCAGTACTTC
TRBD1,TRBJ2-5,-,TRBV6-2/TRBV6-3,CASSLEGQGVLETQYF,TGTGCCAGCAGTCTTGAAGGACAGGGTGTATTGGAGACCCAGTACTTC
-,TRBJ1-2,many,TRBV7-9,CASSLRGGNYGYTF,TGTGCCAGCAGCTTAAGGGGGGGAAACTATGGCTACACCTTC
-,TRBJ1-5,many,TRBV2,CASSQRQMNSNQPQHF,TGTGCCAGCAGTCAGAGACAGATGAATAGCAATCAGCCCCAGCATTTT
TRBD1,TRBJ2-7,many,TRBV7-8,CASSFVTGGASEQYF,TGTGCCAGCAGCTTTGTAACAGGGGGCGCGTCCGAGCAGTACTTC
-,TRBJ2-7,few,TRBV12-3/TRBV12-4,CASSLGGTGFSYEQYF,TGTGCCAGCAGTTTAGGAGGGACGGGATTCTCCTACGAGCAGTACTTC
TRBD1,TRBJ1-4,once,TRBV7-9,CASSRDRAAGEKLFF,TGTGCCAGCAGCCGAGACAGGGCCGCGGGGGAAAAACTGTTTTTT
-,TRBJ1-2,-,TRBV11-2,CASSSIRSYGYTF,TGTGCCAGCAGCTCGATCAGGTCATATGGCTACACCTTC
-,TRBJ2-5,-,TRBV9,CASSVGVSQETQYF,TGTGCCAGCAGCGTAGGCGTTAGTCAAGAGACCCAGTACTTC
TRBD1,TRBJ1-4,-,TRBV4-3,CASSQAVILTGNEKLFF,TGCGCCAGCAGCCAAGCAGTGATCCTGACAGGGAATGAAAAACTGTTTTTT